One and the same sample provided the 30 T cell receptor beta chains below, sequenced in a study of blood T cells in healthy people across ages. With a J-beta primer mix and a sample-barcoded 5' primer, a second PCR ran about 6 to 11 cycles. In TCRdb, the 5' RACE reads were re-called with MiXCR into one record per CDR3 protein. The sample holds about 1.1 million distinct CDR3 sequences, around two fifths seen once. Sequenced material: blood. The receptor source for this set is a man younger than 35 in good health.

The gene calls are TRBV3-1 and TRBJ2-4; D is perhaps TRBD2 (5 bases). V lost 0 bases, J lost 8 bases, and 11 bases lay in between. From germline, CDR1 is LGHDT and CDR2 YNNKEL (reference sequence). This CDR3 contains 14 residues. DNA for the CDR3: TGTGCCAGCAGCCAAGAGGTCAACGGGGACATTCAGTACTTC. This codes for CASSQEVNGDIQYF.

V usage is TRBV4-3 and J usage is TRBJ1-1, with a possible D match to TRBD1 (6 bases). The V gene lost 3 bases and the J gene lost 5 bases, with 13 bases spanning the gap. Germline V lookup: CDR1 LGHNA, CDR2 YSLEER. The CDR3 totals 14 residues. CDR3 nucleotides: TGCGCCAGCAGCCAGACAGGCAGGGTGACTGAAGCTTTCTTT. Its protein is CASSQTGRVTEAFF.

This clonotype was recorded a few times. This rearrangement joins TRBV5-1 to TRBJ1-2, with 7 bases identical to TRBD1. Germline V gives CDR1 SGHRS, CDR2 YFSETQ. This CDR3 is 15 amino acids long. V dropped 0 bases and J dropped 8; count of bases not matched to a gene: 10. The CDR3, as DNA: TGCGCCAGCAGCTTGGCCGCCAGGGGGATGGAAGGCTACACCTTC. Its protein is CASSLAARGMEGYTF.

V and J are TRBV7-9 and TRBJ1-4; tentative D call: TRBD1 (5 bases). With 5 bases removed from V and 2 bases from J, the gap between germline ends came to 18 bases. Germline V CDR1 and CDR2: SEHNR, FQNEAQ (reference sequence). The CDR3 is 17 residues long. The CDR3 nucleotides read TGTGCCAGCAGCACGCCAGGGTTGAAGGCGACTAATGAAAAACTGTTTTTT. Its translation: CASSTPGLKATNEKLFF.

The genes are TRBV20-1 and TRBJ2-2; D tentatively reads TRBD1 or TRBD2 (6 bases each). The CDR3 is made up of 14 amino acids. Germline values: CDR1 DFQATT, CDR2 SNEGSKA (reference sequence). Deletions cut 0 bases from V and 8 bases from J, with 13 bases between. The DNA for the CDR3 is TGCAGTGCTAGAGATCCTAGGGGGAGGGGGGAGCTGTTTTTT. Residues: CSARDPRGRGELFF.

This chain links TRBV12-3 or TRBV12-4 with TRBJ2-1, with D unclear. V lost 1 base, J lost 13 bases, and 17 bases lay in between. This CDR3 contains 14 residues. This CDR3 is CASSLGTYQETQFF. CDR3 nucleotides: TGTGCCAGCAGTTTAGGTACTTACCAAGAGACCCAGTTCTTC.

The genes are TRBV5-1 and TRBJ2-3, with TRBD1 as a possible D gene (5 bases). V dropped 0 bases and J dropped 7 bases, with 9 bases sitting between them. The germline CDR1 and CDR2 sequences are SGHRS and YFSETQ. The length of the CDR3 is 13 residues. CDR3 sequence (DNA): TGCGCCAGCAGCTTGGGCGACAGAAATACGCAGTATTTT. This codes for CASSLGDRNTQYF.

This clonotype was observed a handful of times. The rearrangement uses TRBV12-5 and TRBJ2-7; TRBD1 matches at 9 bases. There are 18 residues in the CDR3. CDR1 and CDR2 from the germline V gene are LGHNT and FRNRAP. Losses at the gene ends were 0 bases for V and 0 bases for J; bases not matched to a gene: 9. The CDR3: CASGLVGTGIASSYEQYF. The CDR3 coding sequence is TGTGCTAGTGGTTTGGTAGGGACAGGGATAGCGAGCTCCTACGAGCAGTACTTC.

This clonotype has more than one count but fewer than ten. In DNA, the CDR3 is TGTGCCATCAGTGACAGGCTAAATCAGCCCCAGCATTTT. Translation gives CAISDRLNQPQHF. The chain joins TRBV10-3 to TRBJ1-5; no clear D. V shed 3 bases and J shed 4 bases, with 7 bases lying between them. The CDR3 spans 13 residues. The germline gives CDR1 ENHRY, CDR2 SYGVKD.

This clonotype was detected only a few times. V usage is TRBV20-1 and J usage is TRBJ1-1; D is possibly TRBD1 (6 bases). Deletions cut 0 bases from V and 4 bases from J, with 15 bases between. Germline V CDR1 and CDR2: DFQATT, SNEGSKA (reference sequence). The CDR3 totals 15 residues. The CDR3 region is CSARDPDRITTEAFF. In nucleotides, the CDR3 is TGCAGTGCTAGAGATCCCGACAGGATTACCACTGAAGCTTTCTTT.

This chain connects TRBV4-3 to TRBJ2-1; tentatively, D is TRBD1 (5 bases). The V gene's germline CDR1 is LGHNA and CDR2 YSLEER. Trimming took off 2 bases at V and 8 bases at J, with 25 bases between the two ends. The CDR3 loop spans 18 amino acids. The CDR3 region is CASSQINLRTPERDEQFF. The CDR3 nucleotides are TGCGCCAGCAGCCAAATAAACTTAAGGACACCAGAACGGGATGAGCAGTTCTTC.

This clonotype was seen only a few times. The chain recombines TRBV20-1 with TRBJ2-3; no clear D. Looked up from germline, CDR1 is DFQATT and CDR2 is SNEGSKA (reference sequence). Trimming stripped 0 bases from V and 0 bases from J, with 10 bases between. The CDR3 is 15 amino acids. CDR3 bases: TGCAGTGCTAGAGATCCTACAGCTAGCACAGATACGCAGTATTTT. It encodes CSARDPTASTDTQYF.

This sequence joins TRBV9 and TRBJ1-4, with 10 bases fitting TRBD1. V lost 7 bases, J lost 7 bases, and 7 bases stayed unmatched. Germline loops: CDR1 SGDLS, CDR2 YYNGEE. The CDR3 has 14 residues. DNA of the CDR3: TGTGCCAGCGGACAGGGGGGTCGCGGTGAAAAACTGTTTTTT. Translated: CASGQGGRGEKLFF. The variable domain in full, completed from reference TRBV9 and TRBJ1-4, reads DSGVTQTPKHLITATGQRVTLRCSPRSGDLSVYWYQQSLDQGLQFLIQYYNGEERAKGNILERFSAQQFPDLHSELNLSSLELGDSALYFCASGQGGRGEKLFFGSGTQLSVL.

This clonotype appeared a few times. This chain joins TRBV20-1 and TRBJ1-4; 7 positions match TRBD1. The CDR3 sequence is 13 residues long. V gave up 6 bases and J gave up 2 bases; unmatched junction bases: 3. Germline assignment: CDR1 DFQATT and CDR2 SNEGSKA (reference sequence). Written as DNA, the CDR3 is TGCAGTGCGAAACAGGGGACTAATGAAAAACTGTTTTTT. Amino acid sequence: CSAKQGTNEKLFF.

Written as DNA, the CDR3 is TGCAGTGCTAGCACAGGGGGCGTCTATGGCTACACCTTC. This encodes CSASTGGVYGYTF. This chain joins TRBV20-1 and TRBJ1-2, with 9 bases matching TRBD1. V lost 3 bases, J lost 4 bases, and 3 bases stayed unmatched. Per germline, CDR1 DFQATT and CDR2 SNEGSKA (reference sequence). The CDR3 is made up of 13 amino acids.

The CDR3, as DNA: TGTGCCAGCAGCTTAACGCGTCGGACTAGCTTACAAGAGACCCAGTACTTC. Its protein product is CASSLTRRTSLQETQYF. This chain connects TRBV7-9 to TRBJ2-4, with 8 bases fitting TRBD2. The J call may be incorrect, as the DNA end agrees better with TRBJ2-5. Per germline, CDR1 SEHNR and CDR2 FQNEAQ (reference sequence). The CDR3 is 17 residues long.

The chain joins TRBV3-1 to TRBJ2-2, with 12 bases lining up with TRBD2. Germline values: CDR1 LGHDT, CDR2 YNNKEL (reference sequence). Trimming removed 3 bases from V and 0 bases from J; junction bases left unmatched: 5. The CDR3 is 18 residues long. The CDR3 bases are TGTGCCAGCAGCCAGGACCTAGCGGGGGGGCCGAACACCGGGGAGCTGTTTTTT. Protein sequence: CASSQDLAGGPNTGELFF.

The chain joins TRBV7-9 to TRBJ1-2; unclear D gene. The CDR3 has 15 residues. The V gene's germline CDR1 is SEHNR and CDR2 FQNEAQ (reference sequence). Trimming pared 5 bases from V and 3 bases from J, leaving 16 bases between. CDR3 sequence (DNA): TGTGCCAGCAGCCTCGGCCCCTATTCGGACTATGGCTACACCTTC. Amino acid sequence: CASSLGPYSDYGYTF.

This clonotype was picked up a small number of times. The chain links TRBV9 to TRBJ2-1, with D possibly being TRBD1 or TRBD2 (5 bases each). The CDR3 is made up of 15 amino acids. CDR1 is SGDLS, CDR2 YYNGEE, per germline. Trimming removed 3 bases at V and 5 bases at J, with 15 bases between. The CDR3 DNA is TGTGCCAGCAGCGCCCCCGTGGGGGTCCACAATGAGCAGTTCTTC. Protein sequence: CASSAPVGVHNEQFF.

This clonotype was detected ten times or more. The V and J genes are TRBV29-1 and TRBJ2-7; TRBD1 matches at 7 bases. Germline CDR1 SQVTM, CDR2 ANQGSEA. Trimming at V came to 7 bases and at J to 2 bases, leaving 11 bases not matched to a gene. This CDR3 has 14 residues. The DNA of the CDR3 is TGCAGCGGGGTCGACAGGGACCATCCCTACGAGCAGTACTTC. This codes for CSGVDRDHPYEQYF.

The CDR3 DNA is TGTGCCAGCAGTCCCACAGGGGTATCGGAGACCCAGTACTTC. Amino acid sequence: CASSPTGVSETQYF. The V gene is TRBV28, the J gene TRBJ2-5; 7 nucleotides agree with TRBD1. The CDR3 length is 14 residues. J lost 5 bases, V lost 5 bases, and 8 bases had no gene match. Per germline, CDR1 MDHEN and CDR2 SYDVKM.

V and J are TRBV12-3 or TRBV12-4 and TRBJ2-3, with a possible D match to TRBD2 (5 bases). This CDR3 region has 16 residues. The ends were cut back, 2 bases at V and 6 bases at J, with 18 bases in the middle. For the CDR3, the DNA is TGTGCCAGCAGTTTATCCGGCGTGATAGCGTGGGATACGCAGTATTTT. This codes for CASSLSGVIAWDTQYF.

With regard to this clonotype: This could be a read error, since a much larger clone is one nucleotide away. The chain uses TRBV29-1 and TRBJ2-1; D is possibly TRBD1 or TRBD2 (5 bases each). The germline CDR1 and CDR2 sequences are SQVTM and ANQGSEA. The CDR3 has 16 amino acids. V was shortened by 7 bases and J by 3 bases, with 22 bases between the two germline ends. The CDR3 DNA sequence: TGCAGCGCCAGATCGACCCGACAGAGGGACTACAATGAGCAGTTCTTC. Amino acids: CSARSTRQRDYNEQFF.

The chain recombines TRBV19 with TRBJ2-2, with a weak D call TRBD1 (6 bases). The CDR3 loop spans 15 amino acids. The ends were cut back, 8 bases at V and 5 bases at J, with 18 bases in the middle. Germline CDR1 is LNHDA and CDR2 is SQIVND (reference sequence). The CDR3 coding sequence is TGTGCCAGTTACCCGTTGGGACAAACTACCGGGGAGCTGTTTTTT. Translated, it gives CASYPLGQTTGELFF.

This clonotype turned up a few times. The chain uses TRBV5-6 and TRBJ2-5; D is ambiguous. With the DNA end fitting TRBJ2-7 better, the J assignment may be wrong. The CDR3 totals 14 residues. Germline CDR1 and CDR2: SGHDT and YYEEEE. This chain's CDR3 is CASSFQALGFEQYF. CDR3 sequence (DNA): TGTGCCAGCAGCTTCCAGGCCTTGGGGTTCGAGCAGTACTTC.

This clonotype has a single count. This chain links TRBV14 with TRBJ1-3; tentatively, D is TRBD1 (6 bases). V was clipped by 4 bases and J by 3 bases, with 10 bases between them. CDR1 and CDR2 (germline): SGHDN, FVKESK. This CDR3 comprises 14 residues. CDR3 amino acids: CASSLDSYGNTIYF. The CDR3 DNA is TGTGCCAGCAGCCTGGACAGCTATGGAAACACCATATATTTT. Based on the CDR3 plus reference TRBV14 and TRBJ1-3, the full variable domain is EAGVTQFPSHSVIEKGQTVTLRCDPISGHDNLYWYRRVMGKEIKFLLHFVKESKQDESGMPNNRFLAERTGGTYSTLKVQPAELEDSGVYFCASSLDSYGNTIYFGEGSWLTVV.

The chain uses TRBV12-3 or TRBV12-4 and TRBJ1-1; a weak D match, TRBD1 (6 bases). The CDR3 runs to 15 residues. Trimming took off 5 bases at V and 0 bases at J, with 13 bases between the two ends. CDR3 DNA sequence: TGTGCCAGCAGTCCAAGGACAGTCATGAACACTGAAGCTTTCTTT. Protein product: CASSPRTVMNTEAFF.

This clonotype was detected only a few times. The chain links TRBV7-8 to TRBJ1-5; possibly TRBD1 for D (6 bases). This CDR3 comprises 15 residues. Trimming shortened V by 5 bases and J by 2 bases, and 13 bases separated the two germline ends. Germline CDR1 reads SGHVS; CDR2 reads FQNEAQ. For the CDR3, the DNA is TGTGCCAGCAGCGCGATGGGGGCTGGCAATCAGCCCCAGCATTTT. It translates to CASSAMGAGNQPQHF.

This chain joins TRBV5-1 and TRBJ1-4; perhaps TRBD1 as D (6 bases). This CDR3 has 14 amino acids. Looked up from germline, CDR1 is SGHRS and CDR2 is YFSETQ. V was pared by 4 bases and J by 5 bases, with 12 bases between. CDR3 in amino acids: CASSIQGFNEKLFF. CDR3 sequence (DNA): TGCGCCAGCAGCATACAGGGATTCAATGAAAAACTGTTTTTT.

The chain couples TRBV12-3 or TRBV12-4 to TRBJ2-3; 10 bases match TRBD2. V shed 6 bases and J 3 bases; nucleotides not matched to a gene: 12. The CDR3 is 17 residues long. The CDR3 DNA is TGTGCCAGCAGATTTGTAGCGGGGGGCTATGTGACAGATACGCAGTATTTT. Its translation: CASRFVAGGYVTDTQYF.